The rows below give T cell receptor beta chains drawn from one sample of a study of T cell repertoires in cytomegalovirus infection. Using its own MiXCR run on the reads, TCRdb lists one record per CDR3 protein. Of some 700,000 distinct CDR3 sequences in the sample, around a third were seen once. No antigen has been assigned to these receptors. This specimen was cultured PBMCs, taken from culture after CMV antigen stimulation. These receptors came from a human donor in good health (CMV status not recorded). Some clones in this sample may be carry-over from other donors' samples. Each CDR3 is given with its conserved first and last residue. D genes are given only for firm matches. Clone size is given for some rows only: seen once, a few or many times, or a class if the clone is expanded.

d_gene,j_gene,abundance,v_gene,CDR3aa,CDR3nt
-,TRBJ1-2,-,TRBV5-1,CASSPPGAVNYGYTF,TGCGCCAGCAGCCCGCCGGGGGCTGTCAACTATGGCTACACCTTC
-,TRBJ1-3,-,TRBV7-6,CASSRNYAGAGNTIYF,TGTGCCAGCAGCCGTAACTACGCTGGGGCTGGAAACACCATATATTTT
TRBD1,TRBJ2-2,-,TRBV7-2,CASRGPGTGSTGELFF,TGTGCCAGCAGAGGCCCCGGGACAGGTTCTACCGGGGAGCTGTTTTTT
TRBD1,TRBJ1-2,-,TRBV7-2,CASGTLRDRVNYGYTF,TGTGCCAGCGGCACCTTACGGGACAGGGTGAACTATGGCTACACCTTC
TRBD2,TRBJ2-5,-,TRBV19,CASTASGKETQYF,TGTGCCAGTACGGCTAGCGGAAAAGAGACCCAGTACTTC
TRBD1,TRBJ2-7,-,TRBV5-1,CASSRRQGSYEQYF,TGCGCCAGCAGCCGGCGACAGGGCTCCTACGAGCAGTACTTC
-,TRBJ2-1,-,TRBV6-1,CASSEVPRNEQFF,TGTGCCAGCAGTGAAGTTCCCCGAAATGAGCAGTTCTTC
-,TRBJ2-3,-,TRBV4-1,CASSQGPLRTDTQYF,TGCGCCAGCAGCCAGGGACCACTCAGGACAGATACGCAGTATTTT
TRBD2,TRBJ2-7,-,TRBV20-1,CSATSGGNYEQYF,TGCAGTGCTACTAGCGGGGGGAACTACGAGCAGTACTTC
TRBD2,TRBJ2-7,few,TRBV18,CASSPRLAGESGEQYF,TGTGCCAGCTCACCTCGACTAGCGGGAGAGTCGGGGGAGCAGTACTTC
-,TRBJ1-3,-,TRBV9,CASSVTPGASGNTIYF,TGTGCCAGCAGCGTAACCCCCGGGGCCTCTGGAAACACCATATATTTT
-,TRBJ1-6,few,TRBV19,CATSPTGLYYNSPLHF,TGTGCCACGAGCCCGACAGGACTTTACTATAATTCACCCCTCCACTTT
-,TRBJ2-2,-,TRBV12-3/TRBV12-4,CASSFRAGVAGELFF,TGTGCCAGCAGTTTTAGGGCAGGGGTGGCCGGGGAGCTGTTTTTT
TRBD2,TRBJ2-1,-,TRBV7-6,CASSLGGLAGGEKYNEQFF,TGTGCCAGCAGCTTAGGAGGACTAGCGGGGGGGGAGAAATACAATGAGCAGTTCTTC
TRBD1,TRBJ1-4,few,TRBV12-3/TRBV12-4,CASSPSRDREEGEKLFF,TGTGCCAGCAGCCCGTCCCGGGACAGGGAGGAGGGTGAAAAACTGTTTTTT
TRBD2,TRBJ2-1,-,TRBV12-3/TRBV12-4,CASSPSGGDEQFF,TGTGCCAGCAGTCCAAGCGGGGGCGATGAGCAGTTCTTC
-,TRBJ1-6,few,TRBV7-8,CASSLGTGPSPLHF,TGTGCCAGCAGCTTAGGAACGGGGCCATCACCCCTCCACTTT
TRBD1,TRBJ1-2,few,TRBV4-1,CASSQGGQGDYGYTF,TGCGCCAGCAGCCAAGGGGGCCAGGGGGACTATGGCTACACCTTC
TRBD1,TRBJ1-1,-,TRBV4-1,CASSQGSGTGTEAFF,TGCGCCAGCAGCCAAGGCTCCGGGACAGGGACTGAAGCTTTCTTT
-,TRBJ2-1,-,TRBV7-8,CASSAGRLEYFF,TGTGCCAGCAGCGCCGGCCGGCTAGAGTATTTCTTC
-,TRBJ2-3,few,TRBV29-1,CSVAGSTDTQYF,TGCAGCGTTGCTGGCAGCACAGATACGCAGTATTTT
TRBD2,TRBJ2-5,many,TRBV7-2,CASSFRAGVETQYF,TGTGCCAGCAGCTTCCGAGCGGGAGTAGAGACCCAGTACTTC
-,TRBJ2-1,few,TRBV12-3/TRBV12-4,CASSSRGTSYNEQFF,TGTGCCAGCAGTTCCCGCGGGACAAGCTACAATGAGCAGTTCTTC
-,TRBJ2-3,few,TRBV19,CASRAFPDTQYF,TGTGCCAGTAGGGCGTTCCCCGATACGCAGTATTTT
-,TRBJ1-4,many,TRBV7-2,CASSLDGPSNEKLFF,TGTGCCAGCAGCTTAGATGGTCCCAGTAATGAAAAACTGTTTTTT
-,TRBJ2-3,few,TRBV20-1,CSADKGKADTQYF,TGCAGTGCCGATAAGGGCAAGGCAGATACGCAGTATTTT
-,TRBJ2-6,-,TRBV7-6,CASSHPTDSGANVLTF,TGTGCCAGCAGCCATCCGACGGACTCTGGGGCCAACGTCCTGACTTTC
-,TRBJ1-4,-,TRBV4-1,CASSPRGGFNEKLFF,TGCGCCAGCAGCCCTAGGGGTGGGTTTAATGAAAAACTGTTTTTT
-,TRBJ2-5,few,TRBV10-3,CAIRSDMVETQYF,TGTGCCATCAGATCGGACATGGTGGAGACCCAGTACTTC
-,TRBJ2-3,few,TRBV12-3/TRBV12-4,CASSFSKRLDF,TGTGCCAGCAGTTTTTCCAAACGACTCGATTTT
-,TRBJ2-7,few,TRBV5-1,CASSFAREQYF,TGCGCCAGCAGCTTTGCGCGGGAGCAGTACTTC
TRBD2,TRBJ2-7,-,TRBV7-8,CASSLVRLAGVDKYF,TGTGCCAGCAGCTTAGTGCGGCTAGCGGGAGTAGATAAGTACTTC
TRBD1,TRBJ2-3,many,TRBV7-2,CASSQQGARGGSHTQYF,TGTGCCAGCAGCCAACAGGGGGCGCGAGGCGGGAGTCATACGCAGTATTTT
-,TRBJ2-7,once,TRBV15,CATSRDGAGSYEQYF,TGTGCCACCAGCAGAGACGGGGCAGGGTCCTACGAGCAGTACTTC
-,TRBJ1-5,few,TRBV6-2/TRBV6-3,CASSYSRAGQPQHF,TGTGCCAGCAGTTACTCGCGGGCGGGTCAGCCCCAGCATTTT
-,TRBJ2-7,-,TRBV7-1,CASSVGGGDEQYF,TGTGCCAGCAGCGTGGGGGGAGGCGACGAGCAGTACTTC
-,TRBJ2-1,-,TRBV19,CASGVRSSYNEQFF,TGTGCCTCCGGAGTGAGAAGCTCCTACAATGAGCAGTTCTTC
-,TRBJ2-7,few,TRBV28,CTAHYEQYF,TGCACAGCTCACTACGAGCAGTACTTC
-,TRBJ2-7,many,TRBV6-1,CASSESRTYEQYF,TGTGCCAGCAGTGAGAGCAGGACCTACGAGCAGTACTTC
-,TRBJ1-5,once,TRBV6-5,CASSPTRSARNQPQHF,TGTGCCAGCAGTCCTACTCGAAGCGCGCGCAATCAGCCCCAGCATTTT
-,TRBJ2-1,few,TRBV7-8,CASSLVRAEHGRGQFF,TGTGCCAGCAGCTTAGTCCGGGCAGAACACGGTAGGGGGCAGTTCTTC
-,TRBJ1-1,-,TRBV7-8,CASSHRRANTEAFF,TGTGCCAGCAGCCATAGAAGAGCGAACACTGAAGCTTTCTTT
-,TRBJ2-1,few,TRBV7-2,CASSLGRSASYNEQFF,TGTGCCAGCAGCTTAGGCAGGTCTGCTTCCTACAATGAGCAGTTCTTC
-,TRBJ2-5,-,TRBV6-1,CASSEVSLGGAETQYF,TGTGCCAGCAGTGAAGTTTCTTTAGGAGGGGCCGAGACCCAGTACTTC
-,TRBJ1-2,few,TRBV7-2,CASSLYPANYGYTF,TGTGCCAGCAGCTTATATCCAGCTAACTATGGCTACACCTTC
TRBD1,TRBJ1-2,few,TRBV14,CASSHWDRGYGYTF,TGTGCCAGCAGCCATTGGGACAGGGGGTATGGCTACACCTTC
TRBD1,TRBJ2-3,-,TRBV2,CASSGGQPATDTQYF,TGTGCCAGCAGTGGGGGACAGCCCGCCACAGATACGCAGTATTTT
TRBD1,TRBJ1-6,-,TRBV4-3,CASSQDQDRRRSPLHF,TGCGCCAGCAGCCAAGATCAGGACAGGAGACGATCACCCCTCCACTTT
-,TRBJ1-5,-,TRBV27,CASSSLPPQGYYSNQPQHF,TGTGCCAGCAGTTCCCTCCCCCCACAGGGTTACTATAGCAATCAGCCCCAGCATTTT
-,TRBJ1-4,-,TRBV19,CASSFSRNEKLFF,TGTGCCAGCAGCTTCTCCCGCAATGAAAAACTGTTTTTT
TRBD2,TRBJ2-5,few,TRBV3-1,CASSQDRWTSAQETQYF,TGTGCCAGCAGCCAAGACCGCTGGACTAGCGCACAAGAGACCCAGTACTTC
TRBD2,TRBJ2-7,-,TRBV28,CASSFRPGLAGGLLSYEQYF,TGTGCCAGCAGTTTTCGCCCTGGACTAGCGGGAGGGCTACTAAGTTACGAGCAGTACTTC
TRBD1,TRBJ1-2,-,TRBV2,CASILGTGGYYGYTF,TGTGCCAGCATCCTTGGGACAGGGGGCTACTATGGCTACACCTTC
-,TRBJ1-1,few,TRBV12-3/TRBV12-4,CASSLDPPGRELDTEAFF,TGTGCCAGCAGTTTAGATCCTCCGGGCAGGGAGTTGGACACTGAAGCTTTCTTT
TRBD2,TRBJ2-7,many,TRBV7-2,CASSPSGSGYEQYF,TGTGCCAGCAGCCCCAGCGGGAGTGGTTACGAGCAGTACTTC
-,TRBJ2-7,-,TRBV5-6,CASSLTYRDEQYF,TGTGCCAGCAGCTTGACCTACAGGGACGAGCAGTACTTC
-,TRBJ2-7,-,TRBV11-2,CASSTFRRFYEQYF,TGTGCCAGCAGCACCTTCCGTCGGTTCTACGAGCAGTACTTC
TRBD2,TRBJ2-7,-,TRBV18,CASSPQGLAGAYEQYF,TGTGCCAGCTCACCACAGGGACTAGCGGGGGCCTACGAGCAGTACTTC
-,TRBJ2-3,few,TRBV27,CASSRKGGATDTQYF,TGTGCCAGCAGCCGTAAAGGCGGAGCCACAGATACGCAGTATTTT
-,TRBJ1-2,-,TRBV11-2,CASTQTRVYGYTF,TGTGCCAGCACCCAAACTCGGGTGTATGGCTACACCTTC